This paragraph covers one T cell receptor (beta chain) sequence. The antigen this receptor binds is unknown. The sample holds no much larger clone one base away, and base qualities are not on file. In total, roughly 710 healthy bone marrow donors made up the cohort. At the time of sampling, all cohort members were nominally healthy, though unrecorded immune exposures were likely present. The donor was CMV seropositive and was included in the group of 250 to 300 seropositive cohort members. A peripheral blood sample was collected from each donor, and TCR beta sequencing was performed on peripheral blood mononuclear cells. Genomic DNA extraction from the blood cell samples was performed with the Qiagen DNeasy Blood Extraction Kit. Ends trimmed: V by 7 bases, J by 4 bases; bases unmatched to a gene: 6. Based on the germline V gene, the CDR1 and CDR2 sequences are MNHNS and SASEGT. The CDR3 runs 13 amino acids, cysteine and phenylalanine included. Only the CDR3 portion is preserved as DNA: 39 bases, with reading frame beginning at the first base.

Libraries were built with the immunoSEQ multiplex PCR assay. The multiplex PCR relied on a mix of 60 forward primers for TCR Vbeta segments and 13 reverse primers for TCR Jbeta segments. Amplification of the CDR3 region of rearranged TCR beta genes was performed with a multiplex PCR assay on genomic DNA. The amplified TCR beta libraries were sequenced on the Illumina HiSeq System as 87-base-pair reads. The published analysis was carried out like this. A later analysis counted approximately 84 million unique TCR beta chains across the 666 repertoires, and 9.5 million to 11 million of these chains were shared by at least two donors. Raw reads were error-corrected and collapsed into unique sequences with a nearest-neighbor algorithm that merged closely related sequences to remove PCR and sequencing errors. To assign V, D and J gene segments, CDR3 sequences were aligned to IMGT reference sequences. For a sequence to be retained, a match of at least six nucleotides to both a V gene segment and a J gene segment was required. Rearrangements were called productive when the CDR3 lacked stop codons and stayed in frame with V and J; all others were non-productive. CDR3 was defined by IMGT convention, running from the second conserved V-encoded cysteine to the conserved J-encoded phenylalanine. The earlier analysis of 500 to 650 of the donors excluded any sequence lacking an unambiguous match to a single V gene segment. An earlier analysis of a few hundred of the donors called V segments functional above 56.7% productive rearrangements and segregating when the between-donor standard deviation exceeded 5%. To diagnose cytomegalovirus status from the catalog of TCR beta chain sequences, a statistical classification framework was built. In a later analysis, V and J genes were assigned by comparing TCR nucleotide sequences against IMGT/GENE-DB human TR gene sequences. A later analysis assigned CDR3 sequences and most-parsimonious VDJ recombination scenarios with the TCRdist pipeline. In a later analysis, each TCR beta chain was defined by its CDR3 amino acid sequence together with its V-gene family, and reads lacking a unique V-gene family were excluded. As a way to deal with suspected cross-contamination and a sequencing artifact, a later analysis dropped 500 to 700 nucleotide sequences that were highly shared and had low generation probability. A later analysis calculated a clonal expansion index for each public chain from normalized within-repertoire ranks of inferred template counts. In a later analysis, generation probabilities were computed using a VDJ recombination model fitted to out-of-frame rearrangements, and the results were checked against IGoR. Hypergeometric tests were used in a later analysis to score TCR-TCR, TCR-HLA and TCR-CMV co-occurrence, with a repertoire-size bias correction applied to the TCR pairs. In a later analysis, false discovery rates were estimated by permuting HLA or CMV assignments 20 times. In a later analysis, co-occurring TCRs were grouped using DBSCAN, with TCRdist sequence similarity added in when clustering inside HLA-allele-positive subsets. Repertoires with fewer than 30,000 or more than 120,000 public chains were left out of co-occurrence clustering, as were a handful of repertoires with anomalous nucleotide sharing. TCRdb mirrors the immuneACCESS table, restricted to in-frame sequences. Some clones are absent from its copies; in checked studies, under half trace to an unresolved V gene, and the reason for the others is unknown. The D gene and trimming were derived from the DNA, and the V and J assignments and clone size from that table. Present in this sample are over 150,000 clones, 60% to 80% of which were seen just once. Approximately 2.4% of the sample lies in the top ten.

This sample stems from a study of cytomegalovirus exposure and HLA in healthy donors (dated by TCRdb to the late 2010s). Background on the whole study: According to an earlier analysis of 587 of the donors, 200 million or so T cells yielded over 90 million unique TCR beta sequences and more than 250 Gb of sequence data. An early release covering about 600 HLA-typed donors comprised about 290 gigabases of sequencing data and approximately 85 million unique TCR sequences. Of the 398 genotyped donors, roughly 85% fell in the genetic ancestry cluster associated with self-reported Caucasian donors. The study aimed to test whether cataloging public T cell receptors could reveal signatures of past pathogen exposure. The T cell repertoires of around 670 subjects were profiled by immunosequencing and related to cytomegalovirus serostatus. Along with the approximately 620-subject first cohort, a separate validation cohort of around 110 different subjects was used. To predict cytomegalovirus infection status, the study brought together high-throughput TCR immunosequencing, statistical association of individual TCRs with disease status, and machine learning. In a later analysis, previously published TCR beta repertoires from 666 donors were re-analyzed and high-resolution HLA genotyping was added so that TCR occurrence patterns could be studied. In the later analysis, no new phenotypic data were used to find candidate immune exposures; instead, reliance was placed on TCR beta sequences and their occurrence across donors. An earlier analysis of approximately 500 of the donors applied high-throughput TCR beta sequencing to assess whether each TCR beta V gene segment acted as functional or pseudogenic. Alongside the repertoire data, information on donor age, sex, ethnicity and CMV serostatus was compiled. A later genetic analysis used genome-wide SNP genotypes for about three fifths of the 666 donors, treating that subset as a discovery cohort. All discovery cohort repertoires had been generated on a single sequencing platform. HLA typing included class I and class II loci at four-digit resolution. Typing coverage varied by locus: 629-630 donors for A, B, C, DRB1 and DQB1; 522 for DQA1; more than 600 for DPA1; fewer than 480 for DPB1. About five DR-DQ haplotypes were treated as single units for association and clustering because of strong linkage in the cohort. Among some 400 genotyped donors of the cohort, an average of around 250,000 unique TCR beta nucleotide sequences was sequenced per donor, of which roughly 17% were non-productive.

What the study reported, not specific to this receptor: A group of highly shared sequence variants was considered likely to be a technical artifact of the sequencing pipeline. This cohort had only TCR beta chains sequenced, and the lack of alpha or paired-chain data limited which features could be detected. The classifier was reported to diagnose cytomegalovirus status with high specificity and sensitivity in both the original and validation cohorts. According to a later analysis, most CMV-associated TCR beta chains appeared to be HLA-restricted, and the HLA associations seemed to be driven largely by CMV exposure. When HLA alleles, especially DR and DQ, strongly co-occurred, TCR associations were difficult to assign to individual alleles. In vitro tests confirmed that three of the cytomegalovirus-associated TCR beta chains recognize cytomegalovirus antigens. The study listed 164 TCR beta chains as associated with cytomegalovirus. Because HLA typing was missing for some donors at each locus, association tests included only the typed subset. A later analysis associated 15,000 to 20,000 TCR beta sequences with specific HLA alleles at a false discovery rate of 0.05. In a later analysis, the rate of TCR association differed among HLA loci, with DRB1 alleles having the most associated TCRs and HLA-C alleles having the fewest. Because counts were too low, roughly 18 rarely observed V segments, including chromosome 9 orphons, were left out of the earlier analysis of approximately 580 of the donors. A later genetic analysis associated a missense DCLRE1C variant with V-gene and J-gene trimming of TCR beta chains, and an independent cohort replicated the association. Linkage disequilibrium might explain the correlated functional status among segregating V segments, but an unknown experimental factor could not be ruled out. A later genetic analysis reported fewer N-insertions in productive TCRs among donors in an Asian-associated ancestry cluster than the 666-donor mean. Presence/absence analyses assumed roughly uniform sequencing depth across donors, an assumption that may not hold. According to a later analysis, parvovirus B19, influenza, CMV and Epstein-Barr virus appeared linked to several top co-occurrence clusters. An earlier analysis of approximately 540 of the donors showed that most TCR beta V segments appeared in productive rearrangements either about 90% or about 30% of the time, which broadly matched IMGT annotations. CMV serostatus was the only immune exposure information available for the cohort. The 87-base-pair reads could not distinguish some IMGT-functional V segments, including TRBV6-2 and TRBV6-3, so those segments were excluded. A further reported finding was that TCR beta sequences accurately predicted the HLA-A and HLA-B alleles for most subjects in the first cohort. Most TCR sequences were observed very rarely across donors, whereas some public TCRs were present in many individuals. In a later analysis, HLA-associated TCR beta chains showed more clonal expansion and lower generation probabilities than non-associated chains that were equally common. According to the authors, the approach could potentially be generalized to other disease states and immunological phenotypes.

Input material: PBMCs. This TCR was recovered from a woman aged 40 to 50 in good health and CMV-seropositive. Recombination joined TRBV6-1 with TRBJ1-2, and 7 junction bases match TRBD1. The CDR3 region reads CASTSGTAYGYTF. The DNA sequence is TGTGCCAGCACATCCGGGACAGCCTATGGCTACACCTTC.